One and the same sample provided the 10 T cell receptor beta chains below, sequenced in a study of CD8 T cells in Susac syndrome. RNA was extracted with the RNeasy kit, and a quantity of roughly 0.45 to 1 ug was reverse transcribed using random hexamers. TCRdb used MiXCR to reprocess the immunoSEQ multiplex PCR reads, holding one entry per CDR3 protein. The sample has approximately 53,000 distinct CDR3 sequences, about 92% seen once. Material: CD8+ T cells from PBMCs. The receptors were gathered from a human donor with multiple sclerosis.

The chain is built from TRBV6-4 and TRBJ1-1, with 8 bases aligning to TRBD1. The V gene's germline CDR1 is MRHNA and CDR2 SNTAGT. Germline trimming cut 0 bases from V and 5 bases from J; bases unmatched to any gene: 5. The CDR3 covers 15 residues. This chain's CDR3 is CASSDSEQGGTEAFF. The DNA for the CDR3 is TGTGCCAGCAGTGACTCAGAACAGGGGGGAACTGAAGCTTTCTTT.

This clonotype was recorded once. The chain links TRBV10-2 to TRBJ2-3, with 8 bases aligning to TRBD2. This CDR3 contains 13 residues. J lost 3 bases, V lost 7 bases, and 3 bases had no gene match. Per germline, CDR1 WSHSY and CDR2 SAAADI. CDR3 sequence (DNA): TGCGCCAGCATGGCTAGCGGGACAGATACGCAGTATTTT. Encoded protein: CASMASGTDTQYF.

Written as DNA, the CDR3 is TGCGCCAGCAGCCACCGGACGGTTAGCTCCTACGAGCAGTACTTC. Amino acids: CASSHRTVSSYEQYF. The J gene is TRBJ2-7, the V gene TRBV4-1; D not resolved. V gave up 3 bases and J gave up 0 bases, with 12 bases separating them. The CDR3 consists of 15 residues. The germline CDR1 and CDR2 sequences are MGHRA and YSYEKL.

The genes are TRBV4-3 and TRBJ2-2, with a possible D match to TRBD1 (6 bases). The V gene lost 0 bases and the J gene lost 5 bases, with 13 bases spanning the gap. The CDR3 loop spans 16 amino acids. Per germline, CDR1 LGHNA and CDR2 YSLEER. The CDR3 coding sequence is TGCGCCAGCAGCCAAGAGAGCTGGACAGCGACCGGGGAGCTGTTTTTT. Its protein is CASSQESWTATGELFF.

As DNA, the CDR3 is TGTGCCAGCAGCTTAAGCGGGACAACGAACACTGAAGCTTTCTTT. Translating gives CASSLSGTTNTEAFF. The chain uses TRBV11-3 and TRBJ1-1; possible D gene TRBD1, 6 bases. The CDR3 sequence is 15 residues long. Germline-derived CDR1 and CDR2 are SGHNT and YENEEA. Trimming shortened V by 2 bases and J by 1 base, and 11 bases separated the two germline ends.

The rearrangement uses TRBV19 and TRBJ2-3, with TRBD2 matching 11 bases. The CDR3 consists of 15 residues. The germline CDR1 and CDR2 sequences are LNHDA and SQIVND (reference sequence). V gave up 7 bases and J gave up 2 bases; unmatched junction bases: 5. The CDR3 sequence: CASTASGGITDTQYF. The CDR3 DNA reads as TGTGCCAGTACAGCTAGCGGGGGGATCACAGATACGCAGTATTTT.

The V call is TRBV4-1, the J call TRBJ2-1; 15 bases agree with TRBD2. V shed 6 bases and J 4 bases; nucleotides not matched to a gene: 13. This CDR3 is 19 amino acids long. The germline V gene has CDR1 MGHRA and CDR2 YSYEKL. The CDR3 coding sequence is TGCGCCAGCAGTCATCCAGGGACTAGCGGGGGGTCGCCTTACAATGAGCAGTTCTTC. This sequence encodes CASSHPGTSGGSPYNEQFF.

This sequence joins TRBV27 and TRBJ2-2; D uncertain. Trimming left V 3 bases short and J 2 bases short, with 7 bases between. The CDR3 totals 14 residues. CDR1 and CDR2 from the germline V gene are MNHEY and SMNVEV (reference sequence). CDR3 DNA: TGTGCCAGCAGTTTCAACGGTAACACCGGGGAGCTGTTTTTT. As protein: CASSFNGNTGELFF.

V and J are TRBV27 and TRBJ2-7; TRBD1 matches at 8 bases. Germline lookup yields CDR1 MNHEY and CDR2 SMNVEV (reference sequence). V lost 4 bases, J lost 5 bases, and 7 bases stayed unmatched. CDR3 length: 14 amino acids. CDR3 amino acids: CASSSGQGLDEQYF. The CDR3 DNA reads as TGTGCCAGCAGTTCTGGACAGGGTCTGGACGAGCAGTACTTC.

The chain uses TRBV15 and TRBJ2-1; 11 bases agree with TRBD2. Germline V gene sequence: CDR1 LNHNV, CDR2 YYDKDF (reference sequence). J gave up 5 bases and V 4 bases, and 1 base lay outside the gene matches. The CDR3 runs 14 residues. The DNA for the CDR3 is TGTGCCACCAGCAAGACTAGCGGGAACAATGAGCAGTTCTTC. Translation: CATSKTSGNNEQFF.